The 32 T cell receptor beta chains below come from one sample, sequenced in a study of CD4+ T cells in melanoma (dated by TCRdb to 2022 to 2024). The library was obtained by the immunoSEQ multiplex PCR assay. TCRdb obtained this table from immuneACCESS and retained in-frame rearrangements with V and J assigned. These tables miss some clones; where compared with another copy, unresolved V genes account for less than half of the shortfall, and the remainder is unexplained. The sample has some 110,000 clones on record, about 90% of them singletons. The ten largest clones capture less than 4% of the sample. The sequencing input was peripheral blood. Receptors were obtained from a human donor with melanoma.

CDR3 DNA sequence: TGTGCCATCAGTGAGTCGATACTAGAGTACAATGAGCAGTTCTTC. Protein product: CAISESILEYNEQFF. This chain uses TRBV10-3 with TRBJ2-1; D might be TRBD2 (5 bases). CDR3 length: 15 residues. V lost 0 bases to trimming and J lost 4 bases, with 10 bases between them. The germline V gene encodes CDR1 ENHRY and CDR2 SYGVKD.

The V and J genes are TRBV7-2 and TRBJ2-3; 10 bases line up with TRBD2. The CDR3 runs 16 residues. Germline-derived CDR1 and CDR2 are SGHTA and FQGNSA. Unmatched junction bases numbered 3, after V lost 3 bases and J lost 0 bases. CDR3 amino acids: CASSLSTSGSTDTQYF. CDR3 in DNA: TGTGCCAGCAGCTTGTCGACTAGCGGGAGCACAGATACGCAGTATTTT.

Worth noting for this clone: Other DNA sequences from this sample encode an identical CDR3 as well. This rearrangement joins TRBV7-2 to TRBJ1-1; tentative D call: TRBD1 (5 bases). V gave up 0 bases and J gave up 2 bases, with 7 bases separating them. The CDR3 consists of 14 residues. Germline V gives CDR1 SGHTA, CDR2 FQGNSA. The CDR3 protein is CASSLAGGNTEAFF. The CDR3 DNA sequence: TGTGCCAGCAGCTTAGCGGGGGGTAACACTGAAGCTTTCTTT.

This chain connects TRBV6-1 to TRBJ1-5, with D maybe TRBD1 (6 bases). Germline CDR1 reads MNHNS; CDR2 reads SASEGT. V was shortened by 2 bases and J by 15 bases, with 17 bases between the two germline ends. The CDR3 has 13 residues. Here the CDR3 DNA reads TGTGCCAGCAGTGAACTCCGGGACACTACAAGGCATTTT. It encodes CASSELRDTTRHF.

The rearrangement joins TRBV11-2 to TRBJ2-4; D is ambiguous. Germline V lookup: CDR1 SGHAT, CDR2 FQNNGV. Between the trimmed V and J ends, which lost 3 bases and 0 bases, there was a span of 12 bases. This CDR3 region has 16 residues. In nucleotides, the CDR3 is TGTGCCAGCAGCTTGGGTCCTAACCTAGCCAAAAACATTCAGTACTTC. Its translation is CASSLGPNLAKNIQYF.

The chain has TRBV4-3 and TRBJ2-5, with D hard to call. The J call may be faulty, since TRBJ2-7 better matches the DNA end. Germline CDR1 and CDR2: LGHNA and YSLEER. The CDR3 sequence is 16 residues long. The CDR3 bases are TGCGCCAGCAGCCAAGAAGACGGATGGGATTCCTACGAGCAGTACTTC. Encoded protein: CASSQEDGWDSYEQYF.

This sequence joins TRBV5-1 and TRBJ1-4, with D perhaps TRBD1 (5 bases). The CDR3 is 15 residues long. V was pared by 4 bases and J by 2 bases, with 12 bases between. The germline V gene has CDR1 SGHRS and CDR2 YFSETQ. CDR3 residues: CASSGAGETNEKLFF. CDR3 DNA sequence: TGCGCCAGCAGCGGGGCGGGGGAGACTAATGAAAAACTGTTTTTT. Combining the CDR3 with reference TRBV5-1 and TRBJ1-4 gives the whole variable domain KAGVTQTPRYLIKTRGQQVTLSCSPISGHRSVSWYQQTPGQGLQFLFEYFSETQRNKGNFPGRFSGRQFSNSRSEMNVSTLELGDSALYLCASSGAGETNEKLFFGSGTQLSVL.

This rearrangement joins TRBV5-1 to TRBJ2-5, with 11 bases aligning to TRBD2. With 3 bases clipped from V and 4 bases from J, the junction kept 2 bases outside the gene matches. The CDR3 totals 14 residues. Germline CDR1 and CDR2: SGHRS and YFSETQ. The CDR3 bases are TGCGCCAGCAGCTACGGGACTAGCGGAGAGACCCAGTACTTC. Protein product: CASSYGTSGETQYF.

This clone was counted a single time. The CDR3 sequence: CASSLAGIWNEQFF. The CDR3 bases are TGTGCCAGCAGCTTAGCTGGAATATGGAATGAGCAGTTCTTC. This rearrangement joins TRBV7-9 to TRBJ2-1, with no clear D. V was shortened by 0 bases and J by 7 bases, with 10 bases between the two germline ends. The CDR3 is 14 amino acids. Germline V gene sequence: CDR1 SEHNR, CDR2 FQNEAQ (reference sequence).

The gene calls are TRBV7-3 and TRBJ2-5; D gene unclear. Between the trimmed V and J ends, which lost 5 bases and 2 bases, there was a span of 9 bases. This CDR3 has 13 residues. Germline CDR1 and CDR2: SGHTA and FQGTGA. The CDR3 nucleotides read TGTGCCAGCAGCCCCTTAGTACAAGAGACCCAGTACTTC. Protein: CASSPLVQETQYF.

The chain combines TRBV16 with TRBJ2-5; 7 bases align to TRBD1. Germline V lookup: CDR1 KGHSY, CDR2 FQNENV. The CDR3 sequence is 14 residues long. The junction had 7 bases not matched to a gene; V was cut back by 4 bases and J by 5 bases. This CDR3 is CASSRQGVRETQYF. As DNA, the CDR3 is TGTGCCAGCAGCCGACAGGGTGTGAGGGAGACCCAGTACTTC.

The rearrangement joins TRBV2 to TRBJ1-4; 11 bases are shared with TRBD1. Losses at the gene ends were 7 bases for V and 13 bases for J; bases not matched to a gene: 11. Germline CDR1 SNHLY, CDR2 FYNNEI. The CDR3 has 14 residues. The CDR3 is CASKRTGGEGVLFF. The CDR3 DNA reads TGTGCCAGCAAAAGGACAGGGGGCGAGGGGGTACTGTTTTTT.

The V and J genes are TRBV29-1 and TRBJ1-1, with unresolved D. The CDR3 covers 13 residues. V gave up 4 bases and J gave up 3 bases, with 12 bases separating them. CDR1 is SQVTM and CDR2 is ANQGSEA in the germline V gene. The CDR3: CSVGRSADTEAFF. As DNA, the CDR3 is TGCAGCGTTGGGCGGAGCGCGGACACTGAAGCTTTCTTT.

V gene TRBV10-3 combines with J gene TRBJ2-5; weak D call: TRBD1 (7 bases). This CDR3 comprises 15 residues. The germline V and J ends were trimmed by 8 bases and 5 bases, with 21 bases remaining between them. CDR1 and CDR2 (germline): ENHRY, SYGVKD. The CDR3 DNA is TGTGCCATCGGATCGCAGGGGGGAGCTAGGGAGACCCAGTACTTC. Translated: CAIGSQGGARETQYF.

V usage is TRBV6-5 and J usage is TRBJ2-1; D might be TRBD1 (5 bases). V gave up 6 bases and J gave up 5 bases, with 11 bases separating them. The germline V gene has CDR1 MNHEY and CDR2 SVGAGI. This CDR3 region has 13 residues. As DNA, the CDR3 is TGTGCCAGCAGAAGACAGAGGAACAATGAGCAGTTCTTC. Protein product: CASRRQRNNEQFF.

V and J are TRBV18 and TRBJ1-1; no clear D gene. CDR3 length: 12 amino acids. Looked up from germline, CDR1 is KGHSH and CDR2 is LQKENI. Trimming removed 3 bases from V and 6 bases from J, with 8 bases in between. CDR3 nucleotides: TGTGCCAGCTCACCGGTGGACGCTGAAGCTTTCTTT. Translated: CASSPVDAEAFF.

The genes are TRBV10-3 and TRBJ1-4; 7 nucleotides agree with TRBD1. This CDR3 has 13 residues. Germline V CDR1 and CDR2: ENHRY, SYGVKD. Trimming at V came to 6 bases and at J to 6 bases, leaving 4 bases not matched to a gene. CDR3 protein: CAIRGDSHEKLFF. CDR3 coding DNA: TGTGCCATCAGGGGGGACAGCCATGAAAAACTGTTTTTT.

This rearrangement joins TRBV20-1 to TRBJ1-1; D is undetermined. The CDR3 covers 11 residues. In germline, CDR1 is DFQATT, CDR2 SNEGSKA (reference sequence). The germline V and J ends were trimmed by 0 bases and 5 bases, with 4 bases remaining between them. CDR3 residues: CSARDLTEAFF. The CDR3 bases are TGCAGTGCTAGAGATCTTACTGAAGCTTTCTTT.

The J gene is TRBJ2-7, the V gene TRBV28, with a possible D match to TRBD1 (6 bases). The ends were cut back, 5 bases at V and 7 bases at J, with 12 bases in the middle. The germline V gene encodes CDR1 MDHEN and CDR2 SYDVKM. The length of the CDR3 is 12 residues. The CDR3 region has the DNA TGTGCCAGCAGTCTCCGACAGGTAGAGCAGTACTTC. This encodes CASSLRQVEQYF.

The chain uses TRBV5-5 and TRBJ2-5, with TRBD2 as a possible D gene (6 bases). V shed 4 bases and J shed 1 base, with 14 bases lying between them. Germline loops: CDR1 SGHKS, CDR2 YYEKEE (reference sequence). This CDR3 region has 15 residues. The CDR3 is CASSPGAGSQETQYF. DNA of the CDR3: TGTGCCAGCAGCCCCGGGGCGGGGAGCCAAGAGACCCAGTACTTC.

A single count supports this clone. The chain couples TRBV7-9 to TRBJ2-3; D not resolved. The CDR3 is made up of 14 amino acids. The ends were cut back, 2 bases at V and 2 bases at J, with 8 bases in the middle. The V gene's germline CDR1 is SEHNR and CDR2 FQNEAQ (reference sequence). Here the CDR3 DNA reads TGTGCCAGCAGCTTAACCTCCTACACAGATACGCAGTATTTT. It is translated as CASSLTSYTDTQYF.

This clone was seen only once. CDR3 coding DNA: TGTGCCAGCAGGGCGGAGGGAAGCCCCTACGAGCAGTACTTC. Translating it yields CASRAEGSPYEQYF. The chain uses TRBV7-9 and TRBJ2-7; maybe TRBD2 (6 bases). The V end lost 6 bases, the J end lost 2 bases, and 14 bases lay between the germline ends. CDR1 is SEHNR, CDR2 FQNEAQ, per germline (reference sequence). This CDR3 comprises 14 residues.

This chain connects TRBV19 to TRBJ2-6; D unresolved. The V end was cut by 1 base, the J end by 0 bases, with 10 bases between. This CDR3 contains 17 residues. Per the germline V gene, CDR1 is LNHDA and CDR2 is SQIVND (reference sequence). The CDR3 DNA is TGTGCCAGTAGTATAGCGGAGACGGGCTCTGGGGCCAACGTCCTGACTTTC. Translated, it gives CASSIAETGSGANVLTF.

The chain combines TRBV11-2 with TRBJ1-2; D perhaps matches TRBD1 (5 bases). The CDR3 covers 14 residues. Germline CDR1 and CDR2: SGHAT and FQNNGV. The V end lost 5 bases, the J end lost 2 bases, and 12 bases lay between the germline ends. CDR3 in amino acids: CASSVRQQNYGYTF. DNA of the CDR3: TGTGCCAGCAGCGTAAGACAGCAAAACTATGGCTACACCTTC.

This chain joins TRBV4-2 and TRBJ2-2; maybe TRBD2 (6 bases). The CDR3 consists of 17 residues. Germline CDR1 reads LGHNA; CDR2 reads YNFKEQ. Trimming removed 0 bases from V and 0 bases from J, with 11 bases in between. DNA for the CDR3: TGTGCCAGCAGCCAAGATAGGGCGGGAACGAACACCGGGGAGCTGTTTTTT. Residues: CASSQDRAGTNTGELFF.

In regard to this clone: At the DNA level, this CDR3 is encoded by other sequences in the same sample as well. The gene calls are TRBV5-1 and TRBJ2-7; 8 bases line up with TRBD1. J was trimmed by 4 bases and V by 3 bases; bases with no gene match: 3. Germline loops: CDR1 SGHRS, CDR2 YFSETQ. The CDR3 sequence is 13 residues long. The CDR3 loop is CASSSDRAYEQYF. The CDR3 nucleotides read TGCGCCAGCAGCTCGGACAGGGCTTACGAGCAGTACTTC.

This chain uses TRBV2 with TRBJ1-2, with 9 positions matching TRBD1. The trim removed 5 bases at V and 3 bases at J, leaving 4 bases unmatched. The CDR3 is made up of 14 amino acids. Looked up from germline, CDR1 is SNHLY and CDR2 is FYNNEI. The CDR3, as DNA: TGTGCCAGCAGTCCACAGGGGGCCGACTATGGCTACACCTTC. Its protein is CASSPQGADYGYTF.

The chain links TRBV11-3 to TRBJ2-1, with D perhaps TRBD1 or TRBD2 (6 bases each). The ends were cut back, 1 base at V and 6 bases at J, with 13 bases in the middle. CDR3 length equals 15 residues. Germline V gene data show CDR1 as SGHNT and CDR2 as YENEEA. CDR3 DNA: TGTGCCAGCAGCTTAGGCGTTACGGGGGCCAATGAGCAGTTCTTC. Protein product: CASSLGVTGANEQFF. Variable domain in full (rest from reference TRBV11-3 and TRBJ2-1): EAGVVQSPRYKIIEKKQPVAFWCNPISGHNTLYWYLQNLGQGPELLIRYENEEAVDDSQLPKDRFSAERLKGVDSTLKIQPAELGDSAVYLCASSLGVTGANEQFFGPGTRLTVL.

The J gene is TRBJ1-2, the V gene TRBV5-8; TRBD1 is a possible D gene (6 bases). The CDR3 totals 15 residues. V shed 4 bases and J shed 5 bases, with 18 bases lying between them. Germline CDR1 and CDR2: SGHTS and YDEGEE. CDR3 amino acids: CASSDVGGRLYGYTF. In nucleotides, the CDR3 is TGTGCCAGCAGCGATGTGGGGGGGCGGCTGTATGGCTACACCTTC.

The chain uses TRBV28 and TRBJ1-4; no reliable D call. With 7 bases removed from V and 4 bases from J, the gap between germline ends came to 4 bases. Germline V gives CDR1 MDHEN, CDR2 SYDVKM. The CDR3 runs to 11 residues. The CDR3 spells CASIYNEKLFF. DNA for the CDR3: TGTGCCAGCATCTATAATGAAAAACTGTTTTTT.

This clone was recorded once. The gene calls are TRBV14 and TRBJ1-2; D is ambiguous. V was pared by 2 bases and J by 7 bases, with 14 bases between. Per the germline V gene, CDR1 is SGHDN and CDR2 is FVKESK. The CDR3 is 14 residues long. In DNA form, the CDR3 reads TGTGCCAGCAGCCAAACCGTGGCTGGCTTTGGCTACACCTTC. Its protein product is CASSQTVAGFGYTF.

The V gene is TRBV7-3, the J gene TRBJ1-5; a possible D gene is TRBD1 (5 bases). This CDR3 has 13 residues. V gave up 4 bases and J gave up 4 bases, with 8 bases separating them. The V gene's germline CDR1 is SGHTA and CDR2 FQGTGA. The CDR3 here is CASSSQVNQPQHF. CDR3 nucleotides: TGTGCCAGCAGCTCACAGGTTAATCAGCCCCAGCATTTT.